The 8 T cell receptor beta chains below all came from one sample that was sequenced in a study of cytomegalovirus exposure and HLA in healthy donors (dated by TCRdb to about 2017). Libraries were made using the immunoSEQ multiplex PCR assay. For the multiplex PCR, a mixture combining 60 forward primers for TCR Vbeta segments and 13 reverse primers for TCR Jbeta segments was used. This immuneACCESS table, as held by TCRdb, lists in-frame sequences with V and J called but not all clones. Of the missing ones, under half trace to an unresolved V gene in checked studies; the others have no known cause. The sample yields tens of thousands of clones; roughly 80% were counted once. The ten most abundant clones make up approximately 23% of the sample. Material: PBMCs. These receptors all come from a woman aged 45-59 years in good health and CMV-seropositive.

V is TRBV4-1 and J is TRBJ1-2; perhaps TRBD1 as D (6 bases). V gave up 1 base and J gave up 4 bases, with 16 bases separating them. The CDR3 has 16 amino acids. Germline lookup yields CDR1 MGHRA and CDR2 YSYEKL. The CDR3 loop is CASSQVRGEGGYGYTF. As DNA, the CDR3 is TGCGCCAGCAGCCAAGTTAGGGGGGAGGGTGGCTATGGCTACACCTTC.

The chain uses TRBV6-5 and TRBJ2-5, with 8 positions matching TRBD2. CDR3 length: 14 residues. The ends lost 7 bases at V and 2 bases at J; junction bases unmatched: 6. The germline gives CDR1 MNHEY, CDR2 SVGAGI. The CDR3 sequence: CASILTSGQETQYF. The CDR3 DNA reads as TGTGCCAGCATTCTTACTAGCGGACAAGAGACCCAGTACTTC.

The chain combines TRBV6-5 with TRBJ1-2; the D gene is possibly TRBD1 (6 bases). V was clipped by 3 bases and J by 4 bases, with 9 bases between them. Germline CDR1 MNHEY, CDR2 SVGAGI. The CDR3 runs to 13 residues. The CDR3 DNA reads TGTGCCAGCAGTTATGACAGGAGCTATGGCTACACCTTC. It yields the protein CASSYDRSYGYTF.

This sequence joins TRBV6-5 and TRBJ1-3; weak D call: TRBD1 (5 bases). Germline CDR1 is MNHEY and CDR2 is SVGAGI. The CDR3 length is 15 residues. Trimming removed 2 bases at V and 0 bases at J, with 8 bases between. CDR3 amino acids: CASSYGAGSGNTIYF. The DNA for the CDR3 is TGTGCCAGCAGTTACGGGGCAGGCTCTGGAAACACCATATATTTT.

This chain joins TRBV18 and TRBJ1-1, with 9 nucleotides matching TRBD1. The CDR3 is 16 residues long. The V segment lost 1 base and the J segment 0 bases; nucleotides outside the gene matches: 3. The germline CDR1 and CDR2 sequences are KGHSH and LQKENI. The CDR3 region has the DNA TGTGCCAGCTCACCACGACAGGGGGATTTGAACACTGAAGCTTTCTTT. Translation gives CASSPRQGDLNTEAFF.

The rearrangement uses TRBV7-3 and TRBJ2-6; no firm D call. The CDR3 runs 16 residues. Germline V gene data show CDR1 as SGHTA and CDR2 as FQGTGA. Deletions cut 3 bases from V and 0 bases from J, with 9 bases between. CDR3 protein: CASSLYSLSGANVLTF. DNA for the CDR3: TGTGCCAGCAGCTTGTATTCCCTCTCTGGGGCCAACGTCCTGACTTTC.

The genes are TRBV6-5 and TRBJ1-4; D not resolved. The CDR3 length is 12 residues. Trimming removed 3 bases from V and 8 bases from J, with 7 bases in between. The germline CDR1 and CDR2 sequences are MNHEY and SVGAGI. As DNA, the CDR3 is TGTGCCAGCAGTTATAACCTAGAAAAACTGTTTTTT. Protein sequence: CASSYNLEKLFF.

The J gene is TRBJ1-3, the V gene TRBV6-1; unclear D gene. CDR3 length equals 13 residues. Trimming took 2 bases from V and 8 from J, leaving 10 bases between them. The V gene's germline CDR1 is MNHNS and CDR2 SASEGT. The CDR3 protein is CASSEQVRDTIYF. CDR3 sequence (DNA): TGTGCCAGCAGTGAACAGGTCCGAGACACCATATATTTT.